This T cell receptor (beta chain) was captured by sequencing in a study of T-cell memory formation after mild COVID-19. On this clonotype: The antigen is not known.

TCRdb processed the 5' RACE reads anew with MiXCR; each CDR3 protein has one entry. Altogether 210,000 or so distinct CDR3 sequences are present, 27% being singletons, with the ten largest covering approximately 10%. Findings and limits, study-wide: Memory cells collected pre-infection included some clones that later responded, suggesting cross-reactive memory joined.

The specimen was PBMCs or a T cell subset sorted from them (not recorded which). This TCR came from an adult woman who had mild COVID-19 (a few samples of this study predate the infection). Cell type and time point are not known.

This chain's CDR3 is CASSRAGLNTEAFF. The DNA for the CDR3 is TGTGCCAGCAGTAGAGCAGGGCTGAACACTGAAGCTTTCTTT. The V gene is TRBV6-5, the J gene TRBJ1-1, with a possible D match to TRBD1 (5 bases). V was shortened by 5 bases and J by 0 bases, with 10 bases between the two germline ends. This CDR3 contains 14 residues. Germline V lookup: CDR1 MNHEY, CDR2 SVGAGI.